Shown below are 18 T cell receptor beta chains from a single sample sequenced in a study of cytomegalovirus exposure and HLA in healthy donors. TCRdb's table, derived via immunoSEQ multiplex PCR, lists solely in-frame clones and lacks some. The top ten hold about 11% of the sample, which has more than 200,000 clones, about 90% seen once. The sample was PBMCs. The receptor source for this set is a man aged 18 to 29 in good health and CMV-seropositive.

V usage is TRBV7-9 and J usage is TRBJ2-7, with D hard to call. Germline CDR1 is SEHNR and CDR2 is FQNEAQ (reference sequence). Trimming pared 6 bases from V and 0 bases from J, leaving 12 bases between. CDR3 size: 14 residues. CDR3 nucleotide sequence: TGTGCCAGCAGTCCGGCAGCACCCTCCTACGAGCAGTACTTC. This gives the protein CASSPAAPSYEQYF.

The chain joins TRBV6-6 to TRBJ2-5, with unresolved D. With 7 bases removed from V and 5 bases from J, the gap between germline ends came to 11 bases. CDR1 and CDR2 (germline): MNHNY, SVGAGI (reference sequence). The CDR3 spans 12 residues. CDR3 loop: CASTGRTETQYF. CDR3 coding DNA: TGTGCCAGCACCGGTCGGACGGAGACCCAGTACTTC.

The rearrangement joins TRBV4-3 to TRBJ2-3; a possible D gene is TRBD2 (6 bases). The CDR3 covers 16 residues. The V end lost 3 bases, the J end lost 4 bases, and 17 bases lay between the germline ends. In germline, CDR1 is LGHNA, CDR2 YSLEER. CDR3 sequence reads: CASSQGSRGRSDTQYF. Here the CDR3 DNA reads TGCGCCAGCAGCCAGGGAAGTCGGGGGAGATCAGATACGCAGTATTTT.

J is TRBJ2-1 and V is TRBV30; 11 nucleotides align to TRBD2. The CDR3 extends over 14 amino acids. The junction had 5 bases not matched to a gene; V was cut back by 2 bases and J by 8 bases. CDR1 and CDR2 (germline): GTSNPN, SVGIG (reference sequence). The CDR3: CAWSFSGRADEQFF. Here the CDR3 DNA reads TGTGCCTGGAGTTTTAGCGGGAGGGCCGATGAGCAGTTCTTC.

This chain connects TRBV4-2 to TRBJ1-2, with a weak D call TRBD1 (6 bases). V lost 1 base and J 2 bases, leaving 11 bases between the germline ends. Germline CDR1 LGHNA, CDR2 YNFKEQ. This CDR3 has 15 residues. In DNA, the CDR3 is TGTGCCAGCAGCCAAGGGACAGAGAAGAACTATGGCTACACCTTC. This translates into CASSQGTEKNYGYTF.

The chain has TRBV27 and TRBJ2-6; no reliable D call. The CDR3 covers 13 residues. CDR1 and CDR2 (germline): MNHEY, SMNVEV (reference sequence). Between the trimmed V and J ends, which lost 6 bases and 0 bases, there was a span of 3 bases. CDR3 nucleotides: TGTGCCAGCAGGAGCTCTGGGGCCAACGTCCTGACTTTC. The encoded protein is CASRSSGANVLTF.

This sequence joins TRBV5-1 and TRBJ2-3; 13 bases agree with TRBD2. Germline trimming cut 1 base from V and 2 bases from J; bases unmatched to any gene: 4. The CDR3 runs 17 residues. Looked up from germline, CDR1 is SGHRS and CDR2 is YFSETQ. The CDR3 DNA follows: TGCGCCAGCAGCTTGCCGGGGACTAGCGGGATCACAGATACGCAGTATTTT. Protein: CASSLPGTSGITDTQYF.

In DNA form, the CDR3 reads TGTGCCAGCAGTTACCGGTTTCAGCCCCAGCATTTT. The encoded protein is CASSYRFQPQHF. The chain recombines TRBV6-6 with TRBJ1-5; D gene unclear. CDR1 and CDR2 (germline): MNHNY, SVGAGI (reference sequence). Trimming removed 2 bases from V and 6 bases from J, with 5 bases in between. This CDR3 contains 12 residues.

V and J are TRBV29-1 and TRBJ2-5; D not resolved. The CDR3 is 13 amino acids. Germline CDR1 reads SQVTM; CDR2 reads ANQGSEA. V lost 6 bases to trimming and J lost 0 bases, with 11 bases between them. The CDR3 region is CSVRASYQETQYF. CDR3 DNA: TGCAGCGTCCGGGCGTCGTACCAAGAGACCCAGTACTTC.

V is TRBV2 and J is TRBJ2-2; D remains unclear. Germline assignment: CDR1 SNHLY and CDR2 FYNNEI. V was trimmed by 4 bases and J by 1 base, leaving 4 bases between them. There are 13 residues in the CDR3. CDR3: CASSGLNTGELFF. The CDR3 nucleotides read TGTGCCAGCAGTGGACTGAACACCGGGGAGCTGTTTTTT.

The CDR3 DNA follows: TGCAGCGTTGAAGATATAGCCCCCGGGACACTCCCAGGCGAGCAGTACTTC. It codes for CSVEDIAPGTLPGEQYF. This chain links TRBV29-1 with TRBJ2-7; D may be TRBD1 (6 bases). Germline assignment: CDR1 SQVTM and CDR2 ANQGSEA. The length of the CDR3 is 17 residues. Deletions cut 0 bases from V and 6 bases from J, with 24 bases between.

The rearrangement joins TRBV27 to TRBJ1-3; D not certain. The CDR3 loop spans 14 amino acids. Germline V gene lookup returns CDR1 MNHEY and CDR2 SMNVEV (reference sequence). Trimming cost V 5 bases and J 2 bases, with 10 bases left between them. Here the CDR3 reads CASSGRGAGNTIYF. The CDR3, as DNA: TGTGCCAGCAGTGGTCGTGGGGCTGGAAACACCATATATTTT.

The CDR3 spells CASSSGLARQSETQYF. The CDR3 DNA follows: TGCGCCAGCAGCTCTGGACTAGCGCGTCAGAGTGAGACCCAGTACTTC. This chain uses TRBV5-1 with TRBJ2-5, with 9 positions matching TRBD2. Looked up from germline, CDR1 is SGHRS and CDR2 is YFSETQ. With 3 bases clipped from V and 5 bases from J, the junction kept 11 bases outside the gene matches. CDR3 length: 16 amino acids.

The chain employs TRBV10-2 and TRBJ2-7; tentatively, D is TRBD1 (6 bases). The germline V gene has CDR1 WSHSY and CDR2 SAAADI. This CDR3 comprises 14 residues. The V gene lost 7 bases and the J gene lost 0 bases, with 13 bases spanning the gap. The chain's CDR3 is CASKILGGSYEQYF. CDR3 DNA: TGCGCCAGCAAAATACTAGGGGGCTCCTACGAGCAGTACTTC.

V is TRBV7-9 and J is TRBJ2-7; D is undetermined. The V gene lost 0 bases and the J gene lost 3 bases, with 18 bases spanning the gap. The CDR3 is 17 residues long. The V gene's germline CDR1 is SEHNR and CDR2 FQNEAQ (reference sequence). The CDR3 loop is CASSLAVGRHTIYEQYF. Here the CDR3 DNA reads TGTGCCAGCAGCTTAGCTGTCGGCAGGCACACCATCTACGAGCAGTACTTC.

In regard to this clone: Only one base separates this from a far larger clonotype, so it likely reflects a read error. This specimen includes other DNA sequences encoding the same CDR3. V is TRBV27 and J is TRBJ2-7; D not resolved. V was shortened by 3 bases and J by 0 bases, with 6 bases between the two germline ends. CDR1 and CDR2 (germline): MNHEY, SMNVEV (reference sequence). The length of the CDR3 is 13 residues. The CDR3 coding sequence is TGTGCCAGCAGTTTTGGGGTCTCCTACGAGCAGTACTTC. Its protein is CASSFGVSYEQYF.

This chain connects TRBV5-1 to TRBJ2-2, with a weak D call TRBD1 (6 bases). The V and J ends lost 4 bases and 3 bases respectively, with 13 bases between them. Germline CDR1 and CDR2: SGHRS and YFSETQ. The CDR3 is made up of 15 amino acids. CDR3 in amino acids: CASSRGGTHTGELFF. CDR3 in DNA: TGCGCCAGCAGCAGAGGGGGTACGCACACCGGGGAGCTGTTTTTT.

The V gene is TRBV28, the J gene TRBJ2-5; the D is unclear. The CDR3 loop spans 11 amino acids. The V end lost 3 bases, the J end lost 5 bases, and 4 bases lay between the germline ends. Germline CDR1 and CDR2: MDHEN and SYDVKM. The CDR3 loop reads CASSLMETQYF. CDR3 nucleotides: TGTGCCAGCAGTTTGATGGAGACCCAGTACTTC.